Included here is one TCR beta chain sequence, with context. Every individual TCR cDNA molecule carried its own unique molecular identifier, which allowed correction of PCR and sequencing errors. Using its own MiXCR run on the 5' RACE reads, TCRdb lists one record per CDR3 protein. The data contain about 8,600 distinct CDR3 sequences, around 4.5% of them singletons. This record comes from a study of spatial heterogeneity in lung cancer. The CDR3 runs 12 residues. Trimming pared 8 bases from V and 7 bases from J, leaving 14 bases between. Sample time point: sample taken at primary tumor resection. Donors were approximately 70 untreated early-stage non-small cell lung cancer patients. No cells were sorted before sequencing. The whole RNA sequenced was extracted from tumor, nontumor lung or frozen PBMC.

The V gene is TRBV12-3 or TRBV12-4, the J gene TRBJ1-1; D gene ambiguous. The sequenced sample was PBMCs, obtained at surgery. This TCR was sampled from a male donor with early-stage non-small cell lung cancer. This CDR3 is CASRNRAYEAFF. CDR3 sequence (DNA): TGTGCCAGCCGAAATAGGGCTTATGAAGCTTTCTTT.